The text below deals with one TCR beta chain. This clonotype came up many times. Its antigen remains unidentified. Per-base quality was not reported, and no clone a single base away is much larger than it. CDR1 is given as SNHLY and CDR2 as FYNNEI, both from the germline V gene. The junction carries 12 bases between V and J, which are trimmed by 0 bases and 4 bases respectively. From its cysteine to its phenylalanine, the CDR3 spans 15 amino acids. The read is trimmed to its CDR3 DNA, 45 bases read in frame from base 1. These data are taken from a study of T cells in Graves' hyperthyroidism and ophthalmopathy (dated 2019 in TCRdb). Background on the whole study: Peripheral blood was sampled at the time of initial diagnosis, prior to any treatment. To identify TCR V-J signatures that set the groups apart, the researchers used a discovery cohort of 100 patients, made up of roughly 45 with Graves' ophthalmopathy and approximately 57 with stable Graves' hyperthyroidism. An independent validation cohort of around 20 hyperthyroidism patients and approximately 17 patients who later progressed to ophthalmopathy tested prospective prediction of ophthalmopathy. For training and testing, the 100 or so patients in the discovery cohort were randomly divided in a 7:3 ratio. In addition, the study compared T-cell repertoires in thyroid tissue and in blood from about 6 Graves' hyperthyroidism patients. After sampling, hyperthyroidism patients received methimazole starting at 30 mg daily, and ophthalmopathy patients received high-dose intravenous methylprednisolone. The paper describes TCR Vbeta CDR3 sequencing of fewer than 150 peripheral blood samples, made up of about 40 ophthalmopathy patients, roughly 75 hyperthyroidism patients and 17 progressor patients. General findings and caveats noted by the study authors: Most expanded thyroid clonotypes (frequency above 0.001) were also detected in blood, a finding suggesting that blood repertoires may reflect thyroid immune responses. A 13 V-J signature model separated ophthalmopathy from stable hyperthyroidism, with roughly 88% sensitivity and roughly 81% specificity in cross-validation and 80%/75% in testing. Sample size was not statistically predetermined, and investigators were not blinded to group allocation. In validation, the model predicted progression to ophthalmopathy with approximately 70% sensitivity and 72% to 85% specificity, a median of roughly seven months before onset.

Hyperthyroidism patients were aged 18 to 65 years and newly diagnosed, with disease duration of less than 2 months. Exclusion was applied to patients with uncontrolled infections, other autoimmune diseases, pregnancy or lactation. Diagnoses were established on the basis of clinical symptoms, serum thyroxine and TRAb, thyroid ultrasound, and orbital computed tomography. Blood from progressor patients was collected at the time of first diagnosis with hyperthyroidism, before any ophthalmopathy symptoms had appeared. PBMCs were separated from about 10 ml of fresh peripheral blood using Ficoll-Paque density gradient centrifugation. Patients classed as progressors first received a Graves' hyperthyroidism diagnosis and then went on to develop ophthalmopathy during follow-up. Total RNA was extracted with Trizol reagent, and quality was checked on an Agilent 2100 Bioanalyzer. The TCR beta CDR3 regions were amplified from RNA transcripts. For the first round of RT-PCR on the TCR CDR3, the HTBI primer set was used together with the Qiagen OneStep RT-PCR kit. The libraries were constructed in a second round of multiplex PCR and then size-selected and purified. Libraries were sequenced paired-end with 100 bp reads on an Illumina HiSeq2000. The authors' analysis ran thus. Raw data were processed with SOAPnuke, discarding reads with adapters, uncalled bases, mean Phred below 15, or no exact constant-primer or identifier match. COPE v1.2.5 was used to merge the high-quality paired reads, and each unique nucleotide sequence was defined as a clonotype. MiTCR v1.1 was used to align the clonotypes against IMGT TRBV, TRBD and TRBJ reference segments. The analysis included only V-J combinations with a frequency above 0.0001, which together covered over 98% of the repertoires. The TCS score was defined as F50 (clonal expansion) divided by E x V (chaos), with BLOSUM62-based TCRdist calculated between CDR3 peptides within each V-J. Welch's t-statistics and random forest reduced just over 500 V-J features to some 14, which were used in a naive Bayes classifier (R e1071). TCRdb passed the public sequencing reads through fastp at Q25 and MiXCR, retaining productive beta sequences. Identical CDR3 proteins give one entry, which carries the most common genes and DNA. TCRdb assigned the V and J calls; the authors' analysis was not used. The sample records over 250,000 distinct CDR3 sequences, around 25% of which are singletons. The top ten clonotypes cover 25% to 30% of the sample.

The TCR sequence derives from a man between 40 and 49 years old with Graves' hyperthyroidism that later progressed to Graves' ophthalmopathy. The sample was blood. The chain was built from TRBV2 and TRBJ1-2; the D gene identity is not certain. The CDR3 reads CASSEAGGSGYGYTF. Here is the DNA: TGTGCCAGCAGTGAAGCGGGCGGGTCGGGCTATGGCTACACCTTC.